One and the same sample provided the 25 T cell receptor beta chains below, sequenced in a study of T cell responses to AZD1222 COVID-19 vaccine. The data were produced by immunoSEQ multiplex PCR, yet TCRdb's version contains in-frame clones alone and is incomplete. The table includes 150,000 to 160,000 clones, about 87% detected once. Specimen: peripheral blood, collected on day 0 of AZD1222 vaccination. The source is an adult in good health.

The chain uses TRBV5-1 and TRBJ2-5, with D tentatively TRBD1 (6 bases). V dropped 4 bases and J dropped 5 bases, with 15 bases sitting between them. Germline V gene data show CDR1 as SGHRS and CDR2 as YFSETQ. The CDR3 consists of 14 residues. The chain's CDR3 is CASSPERGTETQYF. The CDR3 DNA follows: TGCGCCAGCAGCCCCGAGAGGGGGACCGAGACCCAGTACTTC.

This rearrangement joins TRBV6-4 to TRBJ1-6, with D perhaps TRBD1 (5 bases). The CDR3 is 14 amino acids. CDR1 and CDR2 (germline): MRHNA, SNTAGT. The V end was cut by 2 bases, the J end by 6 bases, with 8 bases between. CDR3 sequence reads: CASSDRGPNSPLHF. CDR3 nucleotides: TGTGCCAGCAGTGACAGGGGACCTAATTCACCCCTCCACTTT.

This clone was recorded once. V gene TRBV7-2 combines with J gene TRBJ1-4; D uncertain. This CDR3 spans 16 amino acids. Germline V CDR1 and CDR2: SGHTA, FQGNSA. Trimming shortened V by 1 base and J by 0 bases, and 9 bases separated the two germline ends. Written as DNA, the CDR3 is TGTGCCAGCAGCTTAGATAGACTCGCAACTAATGAAAAACTGTTTTTT. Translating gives CASSLDRLATNEKLFF.

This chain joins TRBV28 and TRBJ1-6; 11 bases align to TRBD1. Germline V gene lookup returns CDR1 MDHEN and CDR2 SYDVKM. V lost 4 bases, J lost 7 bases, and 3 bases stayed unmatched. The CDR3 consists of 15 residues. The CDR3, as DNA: TGTGCCAGCAGTTGGACAGGGGGCTACAATTCACCCCTCCACTTT. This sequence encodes CASSWTGGYNSPLHF.

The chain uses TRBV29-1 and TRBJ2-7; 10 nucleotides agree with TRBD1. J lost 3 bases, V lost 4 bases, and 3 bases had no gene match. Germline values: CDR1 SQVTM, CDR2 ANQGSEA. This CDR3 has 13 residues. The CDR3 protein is CSVGDRGFYEQYF. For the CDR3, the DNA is TGCAGCGTTGGGGACAGGGGCTTCTACGAGCAGTACTTC.

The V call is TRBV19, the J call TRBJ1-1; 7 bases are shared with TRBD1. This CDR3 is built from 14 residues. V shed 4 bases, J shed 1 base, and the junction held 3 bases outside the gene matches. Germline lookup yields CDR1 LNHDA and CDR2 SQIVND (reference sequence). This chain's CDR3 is CASSTDRWNTEAFF. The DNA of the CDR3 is TGTGCCAGTAGTACGGACAGGTGGAACACTGAAGCTTTCTTT.

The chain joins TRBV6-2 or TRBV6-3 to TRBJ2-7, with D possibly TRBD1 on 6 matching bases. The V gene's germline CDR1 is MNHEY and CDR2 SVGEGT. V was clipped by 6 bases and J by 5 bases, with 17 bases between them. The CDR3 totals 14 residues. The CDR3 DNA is TGTGCCAGCAGACCTTACAGGGAGCAGCACGAGCAGTACTTC. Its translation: CASRPYREQHEQYF.

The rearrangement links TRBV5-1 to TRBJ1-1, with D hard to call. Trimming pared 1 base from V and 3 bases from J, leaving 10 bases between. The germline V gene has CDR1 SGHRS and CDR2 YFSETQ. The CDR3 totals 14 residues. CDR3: CASSLRGVDTEAFF. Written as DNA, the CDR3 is TGCGCCAGCAGCTTGCGTGGGGTCGACACTGAAGCTTTCTTT.

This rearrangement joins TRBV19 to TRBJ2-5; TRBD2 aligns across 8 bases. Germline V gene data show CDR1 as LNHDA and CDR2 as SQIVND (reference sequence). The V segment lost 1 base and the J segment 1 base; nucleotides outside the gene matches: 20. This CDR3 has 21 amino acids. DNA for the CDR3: TGTGCCAGTAGTATAGCTCCCCCGGGGGGGGCAGGGCCCGGCACCCAAGAGACCCAGTACTTC. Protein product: CASSIAPPGGAGPGTQETQYF. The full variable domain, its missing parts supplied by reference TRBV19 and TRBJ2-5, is DGGITQSPKYLFRKEGQNVTLSCEQNLNHDAMYWYRQDPGQGLRLIYYSQIVNDFQKGDIAEGYSVSREKKESFPLTVTSAQKNPTAFYLCASSIAPPGGAGPGTQETQYFGPGTRLLVL.

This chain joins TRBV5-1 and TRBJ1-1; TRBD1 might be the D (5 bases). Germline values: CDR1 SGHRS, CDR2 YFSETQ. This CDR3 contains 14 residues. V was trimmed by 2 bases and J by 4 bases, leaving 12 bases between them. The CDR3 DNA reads TGCGCCAGCAGCTTTGAGGGGAGGGGCACTGAAGCTTTCTTT. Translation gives CASSFEGRGTEAFF.

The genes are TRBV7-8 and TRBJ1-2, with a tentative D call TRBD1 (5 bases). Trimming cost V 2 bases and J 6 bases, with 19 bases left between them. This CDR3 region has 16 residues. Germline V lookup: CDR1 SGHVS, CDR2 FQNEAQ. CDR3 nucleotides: TGTGCCAGCAGCTTAATGTTTCTAGGGGTCGGGGATGGCTACACCTTC. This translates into CASSLMFLGVGDGYTF.

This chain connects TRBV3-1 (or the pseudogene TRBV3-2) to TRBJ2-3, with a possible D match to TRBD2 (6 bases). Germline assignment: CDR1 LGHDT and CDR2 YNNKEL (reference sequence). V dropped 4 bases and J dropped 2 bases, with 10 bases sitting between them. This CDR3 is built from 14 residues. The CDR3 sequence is CASSPGLTTDTQYF. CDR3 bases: TGTGCCAGCAGCCCGGGACTGACCACAGATACGCAGTATTTT.

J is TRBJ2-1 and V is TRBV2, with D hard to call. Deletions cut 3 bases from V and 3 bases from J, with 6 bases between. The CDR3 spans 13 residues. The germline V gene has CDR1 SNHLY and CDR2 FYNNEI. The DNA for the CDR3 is TGTGCCAGCAGTGATGAAAGCTACAATGAGCAGTTCTTC. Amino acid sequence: CASSDESYNEQFF. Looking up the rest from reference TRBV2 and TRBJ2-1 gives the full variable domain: EPEVTQTPSHQVTQMGQEVILRCVPISNHLYFYWYRQILGQKVEFLVSFYNNEISEKSEIFDDQFSVERPDGSNFTLKIRSTKLEDSAMYFCASSDESYNEQFFGPGTRLTVL.

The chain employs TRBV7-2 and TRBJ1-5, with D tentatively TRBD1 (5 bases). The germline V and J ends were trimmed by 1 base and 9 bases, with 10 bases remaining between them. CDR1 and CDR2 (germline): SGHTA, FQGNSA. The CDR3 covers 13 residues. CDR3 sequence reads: CASSLDSGGPQHF. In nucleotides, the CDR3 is TGTGCCAGCAGCTTAGACTCGGGGGGGCCCCAGCATTTT.

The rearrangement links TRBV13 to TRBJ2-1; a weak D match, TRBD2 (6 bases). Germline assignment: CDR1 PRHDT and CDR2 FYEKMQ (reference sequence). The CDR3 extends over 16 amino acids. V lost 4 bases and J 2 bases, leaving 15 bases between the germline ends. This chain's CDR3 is CASSYLSRGAYNEQFF. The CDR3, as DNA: TGTGCCAGCAGCTACCTCAGTCGCGGGGCCTACAATGAGCAGTTCTTC.

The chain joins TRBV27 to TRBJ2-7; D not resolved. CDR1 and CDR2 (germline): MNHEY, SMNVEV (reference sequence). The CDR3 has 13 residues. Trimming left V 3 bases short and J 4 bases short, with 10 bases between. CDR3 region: CASSFAGSYEQYF. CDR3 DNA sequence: TGTGCCAGCAGTTTCGCCGGTTCTTACGAGCAGTACTTC.

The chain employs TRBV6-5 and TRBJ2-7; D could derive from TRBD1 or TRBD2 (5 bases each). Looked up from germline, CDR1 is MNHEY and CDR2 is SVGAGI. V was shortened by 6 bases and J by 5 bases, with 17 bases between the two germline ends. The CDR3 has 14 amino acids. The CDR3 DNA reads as TGTGCCAGCAGCCCCCACGCCCTGGGGGACGAGCAGTACTTC. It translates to CASSPHALGDEQYF.

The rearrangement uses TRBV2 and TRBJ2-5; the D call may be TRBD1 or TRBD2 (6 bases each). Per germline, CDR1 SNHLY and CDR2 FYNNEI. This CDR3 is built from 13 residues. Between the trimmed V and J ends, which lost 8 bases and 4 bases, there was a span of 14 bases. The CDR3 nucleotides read TGTGCCAGCTTTGGGGGGCGGACAGAGACCCAGTACTTC. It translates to CASFGGRTETQYF.

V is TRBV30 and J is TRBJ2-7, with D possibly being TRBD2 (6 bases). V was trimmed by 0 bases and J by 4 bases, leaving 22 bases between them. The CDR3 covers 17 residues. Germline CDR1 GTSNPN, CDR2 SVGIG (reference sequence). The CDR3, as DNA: TGTGCCTGGAGTGTACTGGTTCGGGACTGGAGATTGTACGAGCAGTACTTC. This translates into CAWSVLVRDWRLYEQYF.

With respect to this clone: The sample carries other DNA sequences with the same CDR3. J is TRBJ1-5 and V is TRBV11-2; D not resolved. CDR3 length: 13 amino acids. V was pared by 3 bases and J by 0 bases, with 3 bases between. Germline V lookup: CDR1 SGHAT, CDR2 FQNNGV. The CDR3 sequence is CASSLGSNQPQHF. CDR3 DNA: TGTGCCAGCAGCTTGGGTAGCAATCAGCCCCAGCATTTT.

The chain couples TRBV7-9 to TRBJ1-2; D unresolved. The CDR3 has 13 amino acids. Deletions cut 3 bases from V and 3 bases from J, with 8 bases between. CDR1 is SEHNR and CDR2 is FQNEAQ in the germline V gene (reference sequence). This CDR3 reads CASSFTGDYGYTF. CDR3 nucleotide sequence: TGTGCCAGCAGCTTCACGGGTGACTATGGCTACACCTTC.

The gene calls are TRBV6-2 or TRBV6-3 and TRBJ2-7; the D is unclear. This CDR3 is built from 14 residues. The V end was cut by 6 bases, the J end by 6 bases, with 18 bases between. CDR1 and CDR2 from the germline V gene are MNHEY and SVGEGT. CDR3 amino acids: CASSHPQVGTEQYF. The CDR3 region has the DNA TGTGCCAGCAGCCACCCCCAGGTGGGTACCGAGCAGTACTTC.

Here the CDR3 reads CASSLRSGGISNQPQHF. DNA of the CDR3: TGTGCCAGCAGCTTAAGGTCGGGGGGCATTAGCAATCAGCCCCAGCATTTT. The rearrangement links TRBV7-2 to TRBJ1-5, with a possible D match to TRBD1 (6 bases). This CDR3 has 17 residues. The V gene lost 2 bases and the J gene lost 0 bases, with 14 bases spanning the gap. Germline V gene sequence: CDR1 SGHTA, CDR2 FQGNSA.

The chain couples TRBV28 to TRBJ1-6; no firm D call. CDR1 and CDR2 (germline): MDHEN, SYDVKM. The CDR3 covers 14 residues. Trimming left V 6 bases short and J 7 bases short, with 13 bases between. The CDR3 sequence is CASRPSTENSPLHF. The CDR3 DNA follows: TGTGCCAGCAGGCCGTCGACGGAGAATTCACCCCTCCACTTT. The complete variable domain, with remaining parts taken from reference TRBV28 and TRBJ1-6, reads DVKVTQSSRYLVKRTGEKVFLECVQDMDHENMFWYRQDPGLGLRLIYFSYDVKMKEKGDIPEGYSVSREKKERFSLILESASTNQTSMYLCASRPSTENSPLHFGNGTRLTVT.

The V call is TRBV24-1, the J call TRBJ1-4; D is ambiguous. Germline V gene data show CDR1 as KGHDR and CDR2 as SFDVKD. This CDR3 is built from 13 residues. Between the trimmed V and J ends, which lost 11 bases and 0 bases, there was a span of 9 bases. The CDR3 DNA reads TGTGCCAGCAGGAGCTCAACTAATGAAAAACTGTTTTTT. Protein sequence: CASRSSTNEKLFF.